There are a few counts of the clone carrying this T cell receptor beta chain. This entry is derived from a study of identical twins. This CDR3 region has 12 residues. Trimming stripped 6 bases from V and 0 bases from J, with 5 bases between. From germline, CDR1 is MNHNY and CDR2 SVGAGI (reference sequence). Healthy Caucasians supplied all donations. cDNA molecules carried unique molecular identifiers, and template switching added a universal primer site. TCRdb analysed the 5' RACE reads with MiXCR anew, one entry per CDR3 protein. The table has under 300,000 distinct CDR3 sequences, approximately 5.9% seen once. These data were also reused for a study on T cells expressing NK-cell markers. That paper states: The study found these clonotypes also leading the CD3+CD56-NKG2C+ fraction in a handful of donors.

The receptor was derived from a young woman in good health. Sequenced sample: CD8+ T cells sorted from blood. The rearrangement joins TRBV6-6 to TRBJ1-1, with D uncertain. CDR3 loop: CASRQMNTEAFF. CDR3 sequence (DNA): TGTGCCAGCAGGCAAATGAACACTGAAGCTTTCTTT.